This passage covers 15 T cell receptor beta chains from one sample sequenced in a study of T cell responses to AZD1222 COVID-19 vaccine. Profiled with immunoSEQ multiplex PCR; TCRdb holds only in-frame clones, not every one. The sample comprises fewer than 85,000 clones, about 90% of which are singletons, and roughly 1.3% rests with the top ten. The sequencing used peripheral blood, collected 28 days after the second AZD1222 dose. These receptors all come from an adult who received the AZD1222 COVID-19 vaccine.

This sequence joins TRBV19 and TRBJ2-3; TRBD1 might be the D (5 bases). Germline loops: CDR1 LNHDA, CDR2 SQIVND (reference sequence). V was pared by 6 bases and J by 4 bases, with 11 bases between. The length of the CDR3 is 13 residues. In DNA form, the CDR3 reads TGTGCCAGTAGCGATCAGGGCGCAGATACGCAGTATTTT. Translating it yields CASSDQGADTQYF.

The genes are TRBV5-1 and TRBJ2-1; 10 bases are a match to TRBD1. The CDR3 is made up of 15 amino acids. The V segment lost 4 bases and the J segment 5 bases; nucleotides outside the gene matches: 6. CDR1 is SGHRS, CDR2 YFSETQ, per germline. In DNA form, the CDR3 reads TGCGCCAGCAGCGGCGGACAGGGGGTCCACAATGAGCAGTTCTTC. Residues: CASSGGQGVHNEQFF.

CDR3: CASSLDGGSSYEQYF. For the CDR3, the DNA is TGCGCCAGCAGCTTGGACGGCGGTAGTTCCTACGAGCAGTACTTC. V is TRBV5-1 and J is TRBJ2-7, with D unresolved. V was clipped by 0 bases and J by 1 base, with 11 bases between them. The CDR3 spans 15 residues. CDR1 and CDR2 from the germline V gene are SGHRS and YFSETQ.

With regard to this clone: The sample holds other DNA sequences that translate to the same CDR3. The CDR3 loop is CASSLSTGELFF. In DNA form, the CDR3 reads TGTGCCAGCAGTTTATCCACCGGGGAGCTGTTTTTT. The chain is built from TRBV27 and TRBJ2-2; D remains unclear. The CDR3 is 12 amino acids. V lost 0 bases to trimming and J lost 4 bases, with 0 bases between them. The germline V gene has CDR1 MNHEY and CDR2 SMNVEV (reference sequence).

The V call is TRBV7-2, the J call TRBJ1-1; 7 bases are a match to TRBD1. Germline V gene data show CDR1 as SGHTA and CDR2 as FQGNSA. This CDR3 has 14 residues. V lost 5 bases, J lost 5 bases, and 8 bases stayed unmatched. DNA for the CDR3: TGTGCCAGCAGCGCGCGACAGGGAAGGACTGAAGCTTTCTTT. This translates into CASSARQGRTEAFF. The full variable domain, rest sourced from reference TRBV7-2 and TRBJ1-1, is GAGVSQSPSNKVTEKGKDVELRCDPISGHTALYWYRQSLGQGLEFLIYFQGNSAPDKSGLPSDRFSAERTGGSVSTLTIQRTQQEDSAVYLCASSARQGRTEAFFGQGTRLTVV.

The gene calls are TRBV9 and TRBJ2-7, with 7 positions matching TRBD2. CDR3 length: 15 residues. The V segment lost 1 base and the J segment 0 bases; nucleotides outside the gene matches: 4. Germline V lookup: CDR1 SGDLS, CDR2 YYNGEE. DNA for the CDR3: TGTGCCAGCAGCGTAAGCGGGGTGAGCTCCTACGAGCAGTACTTC. Protein: CASSVSGVSSYEQYF.

The V gene is TRBV29-1, the J gene TRBJ1-1; the match to TRBD1 covers 10 bases. The CDR3 is 15 amino acids. The junction had 9 bases not matched to a gene; V was cut back by 4 bases and J by 4 bases. Germline assignment: CDR1 SQVTM and CDR2 ANQGSEA. The CDR3, as DNA: TGCAGCGTTGGACCGGGACAGGGGTTGGGCACTGAAGCTTTCTTT. This sequence encodes CSVGPGQGLGTEAFF.

The chain joins TRBV9 to TRBJ2-1; D is possibly TRBD2 (6 bases). CDR1 and CDR2 from the germline V gene are SGDLS and YYNGEE. V lost 5 bases and J 3 bases, leaving 12 bases between the germline ends. The CDR3 has 14 amino acids. CDR3 nucleotides: TGTGCCAGCAGTGAACTAGCAGACTACAATGAGCAGTTCTTC. Translated, it gives CASSELADYNEQFF.

V is TRBV7-2 and J is TRBJ1-3; 8 bases agree with TRBD1. CDR1 and CDR2 from the germline V gene are SGHTA and FQGNSA. V shed 3 bases, J shed 2 bases, and the junction held 3 bases outside the gene matches. There are 15 residues in the CDR3. The CDR3 reads CASSLKQGAGNTIYF. The DNA of the CDR3 is TGTGCCAGCAGCTTGAAACAGGGGGCTGGAAACACCATATATTTT.

This clone was picked up a small number of times. The rearrangement uses TRBV20-1 and TRBJ1-1; the D is unclear. Germline CDR1 DFQATT, CDR2 SNEGSKA (reference sequence). The V gene lost 3 bases and the J gene lost 7 bases, with 12 bases spanning the gap. The CDR3 totals 12 residues. The CDR3 loop reads CSASYNNGEAFF. DNA for the CDR3: TGCAGTGCTAGTTATAATAATGGTGAAGCTTTCTTT.

The rearrangement joins TRBV6-5 to TRBJ1-4; D gene unclear. Trimming removed 0 bases from V and 5 bases from J, with 7 bases in between. The germline gives CDR1 MNHEY, CDR2 SVGAGI. The CDR3 has 14 amino acids. The CDR3 reads CASSYSPGNEKLFF. The DNA of the CDR3 is TGTGCCAGCAGTTACTCGCCGGGAAATGAAAAACTGTTTTTT.

V usage is TRBV6-5 and J usage is TRBJ1-1; perhaps TRBD1 as D (5 bases). The CDR3 totals 13 residues. Germline assignment: CDR1 MNHEY and CDR2 SVGAGI. V was trimmed by 4 bases and J by 1 base, leaving 7 bases between them. The CDR3 DNA sequence: TGTGCCAGCAGTTTGACAGAGAACACTGAAGCTTTCTTT. Amino acid sequence: CASSLTENTEAFF.

V is TRBV6-6 and J is TRBJ1-5; the D gene is possibly TRBD1 (6 bases). The CDR3 is made up of 15 amino acids. Deletions cut 7 bases from V and 5 bases from J, with 18 bases between. From germline, CDR1 is MNHNY and CDR2 SVGAGI (reference sequence). CDR3 sequence: CASIPGWGLDQPQHF. For the CDR3, the DNA is TGTGCCAGCATCCCCGGTTGGGGGCTAGATCAGCCCCAGCATTTT.

V gene TRBV27 combines with J gene TRBJ2-1, with 13 bases matching TRBD2. The CDR3 extends over 16 amino acids. V dropped 3 bases and J dropped 4; count of bases not matched to a gene: 3. Germline V lookup: CDR1 MNHEY, CDR2 SMNVEV (reference sequence). CDR3 loop: CASSLTSGGWYNEQFF. Written as DNA, the CDR3 is TGTGCCAGCAGTTTGACTAGCGGGGGGTGGTACAATGAGCAGTTCTTC.

The chain uses TRBV20-1 and TRBJ1-1, with D unclear. The germline V gene has CDR1 DFQATT and CDR2 SNEGSKA (reference sequence). Between the trimmed V and J ends, which lost 8 bases and 6 bases, there was a span of 10 bases. There are 10 residues in the CDR3. CDR3 amino acids: CSTFSAEAFF. DNA for the CDR3: TGCAGTACCTTTAGCGCTGAAGCTTTCTTT.